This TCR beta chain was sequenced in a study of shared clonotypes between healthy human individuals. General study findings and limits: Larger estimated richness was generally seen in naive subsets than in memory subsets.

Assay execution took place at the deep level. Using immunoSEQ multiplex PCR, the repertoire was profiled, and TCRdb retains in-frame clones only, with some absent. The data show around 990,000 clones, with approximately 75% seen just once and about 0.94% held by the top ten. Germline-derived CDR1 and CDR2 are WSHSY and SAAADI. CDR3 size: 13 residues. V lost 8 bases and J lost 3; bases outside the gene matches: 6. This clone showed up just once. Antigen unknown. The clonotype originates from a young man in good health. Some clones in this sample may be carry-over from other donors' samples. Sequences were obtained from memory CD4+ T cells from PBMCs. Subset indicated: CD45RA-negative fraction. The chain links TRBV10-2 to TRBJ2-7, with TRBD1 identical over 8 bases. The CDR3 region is CASGNRGNYEQYF. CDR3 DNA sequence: TGCGCCAGCGGAAACAGGGGGAACTACGAGCAGTACTTC.